The present T cell receptor (beta chain) was sequenced within a study of cytomegalovirus exposure and HLA in healthy donors. Study results and limitations: Later analysis identified about 18,000 TCR beta sequences associated with HLA alleles, using a false discovery rate threshold of 0.05.

Between the trimmed V and J ends, which lost 5 bases and 4 bases, there was a span of 14 bases. From germline, CDR1 is SGHTA and CDR2 FQGNSA. The CDR3 has 14 amino acids. PCR employed 60 Vbeta and 13 Jbeta primers. Libraries were prepared by immunoSEQ multiplex PCR; TCRdb keeps only in-frame clonotypes and omits some of them. Seen here are around 170,000 clones, about 85% observed once, and the top ten hold approximately 3.8%. As regards this clone: What it binds is not known.

The clonotype was recovered from a man aged 50 to 60 in good health and CMV-seronegative. The chain uses TRBV7-2 and TRBJ1-1; D is undetermined. Specimen: PBMCs. The CDR3 loop reads CASSASRGVTEAFF. The CDR3 DNA reads TGTGCCAGCAGCGCCTCCCGGGGTGTCACTGAAGCTTTCTTT.